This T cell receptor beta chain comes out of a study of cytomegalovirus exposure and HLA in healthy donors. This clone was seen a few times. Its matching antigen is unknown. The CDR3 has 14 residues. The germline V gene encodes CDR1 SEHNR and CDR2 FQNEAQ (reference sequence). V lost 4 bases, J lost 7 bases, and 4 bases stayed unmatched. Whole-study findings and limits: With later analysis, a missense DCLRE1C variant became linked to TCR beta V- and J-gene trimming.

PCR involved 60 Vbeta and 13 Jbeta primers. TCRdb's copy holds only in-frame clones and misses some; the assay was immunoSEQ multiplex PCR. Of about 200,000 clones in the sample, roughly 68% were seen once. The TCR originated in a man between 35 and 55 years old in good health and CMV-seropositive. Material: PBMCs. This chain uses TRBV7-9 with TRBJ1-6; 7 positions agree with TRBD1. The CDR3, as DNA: TGTGCCAGCAGCTGGGACAGCGGGAATTCACCCCTCCACTTT. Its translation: CASSWDSGNSPLHF.